This T cell receptor (beta chain) was retrieved from a study of blood T cell repertoires in COVID-19. Produced via immunoSEQ multiplex PCR; TCRdb's table is partial and in-frame only. The table shows some 83,000 clones, with around 88% occurring only once. The V end lost 6 bases, the J end lost 0 bases, and 8 bases lay between the germline ends. Looked up from germline, CDR1 is SNHLY and CDR2 is FYNNEI. This CDR3 contains 13 residues. This receptor was identified in a man in his fifties with active COVID-19. Sequencing used peripheral blood. The chain joins TRBV2 to TRBJ1-1; possibly TRBD1 for D (5 bases). CDR3 amino acids: CASSLGVNTEAFF. CDR3 bases: TGTGCCAGCAGCTTAGGGGTGAACACTGAAGCTTTCTTT. Full variable domain (outside the CDR3, taken from reference TRBV2 and TRBJ1-1): EPEVTQTPSHQVTQMGQEVILRCVPISNHLYFYWYRQILGQKVEFLVSFYNNEISEKSEIFDDQFSVERPDGSNFTLKIRSTKLEDSAMYFCASSLGVNTEAFFGQGTRLTVV.